A selection of T cell receptor beta chains follows, all from one sample in a study of early T cells in non-severe SARS-CoV-2 infection. One entry per CDR3 protein results from TCRdb running MiXCR on the 5' RACE reads. The data show 45,000 to 75,000 distinct CDR3 sequences, roughly 5.5% seen once. Sequencing input: whole blood. All receptors derive from an adult who was a healthcare worker with PCR-confirmed SARS-CoV-2 infection or an uninfected control (not recorded which). Each CDR3 is given with its conserved first and last residue. A D gene is named only where the DNA matches it firmly. Only part of the rows carry a size: once, few, many, or a class if the clone is expanded.

d_call clone_size j_call v_call cdr3_nt cdr3_aa
- many TRBJ2-3 TRBV27 TGTGCCAGCAGTTCCACTCGAGGACCTTCGGCTACAGATACGCAGTATTTT CASSSTRGPSATDTQYF
- many TRBJ2-1 TRBV25-1 TGTGCCAGCTCCCCCATGGGTGGGATCTACAATGAGCAGTTCTTC CASSPMGGIYNEQFF
TRBD1 many TRBJ2-3 TRBV7-3 TGTGCCAGCAGCACTTGGGAGAGGGGGCCGACAGATACGCAGTATTTT CASSTWERGPTDTQYF
- many TRBJ1-2 TRBV4-3 TGCGCCAGCAGCCAAGTCGCCGCAGCTCCTCCCGTCGGGGGCTACACCTTC CASSQVAAAPPVGGYTF
- - TRBJ1-3 TRBV28 TGTGCCAGCTTAGGAAACACCATATATTTT CASLGNTIYF
- many TRBJ2-7 TRBV20-1 TGCAGTGCTCGAGGGGTACAAGGGGCAACCTACGAGCAGTACTTC CSARGVQGATYEQYF
TRBD2 many TRBJ2-1 TRBV19 TGTGCCAGTACCTACAGCGGGAGCACCTACAATGAGCAGTTCTTC CASTYSGSTYNEQFF
- many TRBJ1-1 TRBV29-1 TGCAGCGTTGCCCTCGAGACAGGTGAAGCTTTCTTT CSVALETGEAFF
- few TRBJ2-1 TRBV29-1 TGCAGCGTTGAAGTGACAGGAACTAGCTCCTACAATGAGCAGTTCTTC CSVEVTGTSSYNEQFF
- many TRBJ1-5 TRBV27 TGTGCCAGCAGTTTTGAAGGGGGTGGACAGCCCCAGCATTTT CASSFEGGGQPQHF
- few TRBJ1-6 TRBV4-2 TGTGCCAGCAGCCAAGAGGTACCGGGGGCAGGGTCCTATAATTCACCCCTCCACTTT CASSQEVPGAGSYNSPLHF
TRBD1 many TRBJ2-5 TRBV29-1 TGCAGCGTTGAGCCGACAGGGCTGAGGGAGACCCAGTACTTC CSVEPTGLRETQYF
- many TRBJ1-1 TRBV7-9 TGTGCCAGCAGCTTACAGGATAGATCTGAAGCTTTCTTT CASSLQDRSEAFF
- many TRBJ2-4 TRBV19 TGTGCCAGTAGTGGGCAGTTGGGGCCCAAAAACATTCAGTACTTC CASSGQLGPKNIQYF
- many TRBJ2-7 TRBV30 TGTGCCTGGAAGGAGTCCTACGAGCAGTACTTC CAWKESYEQYF
- many TRBJ2-1 TRBV4-1 TGCGCCAGCAGCCAAGTCGGGTCCTACAATGAGCAGTTCTTC CASSQVGSYNEQFF
TRBD1 many TRBJ1-6 TRBV6-5 TGTGCCAGCAGTTTCGGACAGGGGGCTAATTCACCCCTCCACTTT CASSFGQGANSPLHF
- few TRBJ2-1 TRBV6-2/TRBV6-3 TGTGCCAGCAGTGGGGACTTCCCCAATGAGCAGTTCTTC CASSGDFPNEQFF
- many TRBJ2-1 TRBV19 TGTGCCAGTAGGGAGGGGGTTTCCTACAATGAGCAGTTCTTC CASREGVSYNEQFF
- many TRBJ2-7 TRBV4-2 TGTGCCAGCAGCCAAGCCAACCGAGAGTCCTACGAGCAGTACTTC CASSQANRESYEQYF
TRBD2 many TRBJ2-1 TRBV12-3/TRBV12-4 TGTGCCAGCAGCCGGAGCGGGAGCCTGGACAATGAGCAGTTCTTC CASSRSGSLDNEQFF
- - TRBJ2-1 TRBV7-6 TGTGCCAGCAGCTTAGGGGCTATCAATGAGCAGTTCTTC CASSLGAINEQFF
- - TRBJ1-2 TRBV6-2/TRBV6-3 TGTGCCAGCAGGGGCAGGCTGGATGGCTACACCTTC CASRGRLDGYTF
TRBD1 once TRBJ1-1 TRBV7-4 TGTGCCAGCAGCTTAGCCCGCGATTTGGCACAGGGGATCGCTGAAGCTTTCTTT CASSLARDLAQGIAEAFF
- few TRBJ2-1 TRBV6-5 TGTGCCAGCACCATCAACAATGAGCAGTTCTTC CASTINNEQFF
- - TRBJ2-2 TRBV11-2 TGTGCCAGCAGCTCTGCATCCATACTTATTTCGAACACCGGGGAGCTGTTTTTT CASSSASILISNTGELFF
- - TRBJ2-7 TRBV4-3 TGCGCCAGCAGCCAAGAGGAGGGGATAGTCTACGAGCAGTACTTC CASSQEEGIVYEQYF
TRBD2 - TRBJ2-7 TRBV20-1 TGCAGTGCTTCTCCGGGACTAGCGCCGTACGAGCAGTACTTC CSASPGLAPYEQYF
- many TRBJ1-2 TRBV7-9 TGTGCCAGCAGCTCCACCGGGGCCCTCATCCTAAACTATGGCTACACCTTC CASSSTGALILNYGYTF
- - TRBJ2-3 TRBV7-6 TGTGCCAGCAGCTTAGCGCAGGGCTACACAGATACGCAGTATTTT CASSLAQGYTDTQYF
TRBD1 many TRBJ2-4 TRBV4-1 TGCGCCAGCAGCCAAGATTCAGGGGGAGCCAAAAACATTCAGTACTTC CASSQDSGGAKNIQYF
- many TRBJ1-1 TRBV5-6 TGTGCCAGCAGCTTGTCCGCGGAGGAAGCTTTCTTT CASSLSAEEAFF
- - TRBJ2-6 TRBV11-2 TGTGCCAGCAGCTTGCCCGAATCTTCTCGGATAAAGCCTACTTTC CASSLPESSRIKPTF
TRBD2 many TRBJ2-7 TRBV7-6 TGTGCCAGCAGCTCCGTGGGGGGGAACGAGCAGTACTTC CASSSVGGNEQYF
- many TRBJ1-5 TRBV6-2/TRBV6-3 TGTGCCAGCCTCCCCGGTGGAGGGGACAATCAGCCCCAGCATTTT CASLPGGGDNQPQHF
- - TRBJ1-2 TRBV29-1 TGCAGCGTAGCAGGGGACCCCAATGGCTACACCTTC CSVAGDPNGYTF
- many TRBJ2-5 TRBV11-2 TGTGCCAGCAGAGCAGGAGAGACCCAGTACTTC CASRAGETQYF
- many TRBJ1-3 TRBV5-5 TGTGCCAGCAGCTTGGACGTCTCTTCCTCTGGAAACACCATATATTTT CASSLDVSSSGNTIYF
TRBD2 many TRBJ2-7 TRBV4-3 TGCGCCAGCAGCCAAGGGCTTAGCGGGGGGTCCTACGAGCAGTACTTC CASSQGLSGGSYEQYF
- - TRBJ1-1 TRBV10-3 TGTGCCATCACCGGAGGTAGTGAAGCTTTCTTT CAITGGSEAFF
- few TRBJ2-2 TRBV18 TGTGCCAGCTCACCACGTGTAAGCAGATTAAACACCGGGGAGCTGTTTTTT CASSPRVSRLNTGELFF
- - TRBJ2-7 TRBV5-5 TGTGCCAGCAGCCAAACCAGACTTCAAGCGGCCGAGCAGTACTTC CASSQTRLQAAEQYF
TRBD2 - TRBJ2-2 TRBV10-3 TGTGCCGCCAGGCGGGGGGACACCGGGGAGCTGTTTTTT CAARRGDTGELFF
- many TRBJ2-7 TRBV6-2/TRBV6-3 TGTGCCAGCAGTCCTCGGCTGGGAGGATACGAGCAGTACTTC CASSPRLGGYEQYF
- - TRBJ1-1 TRBV6-2/TRBV6-3 TGTGCCAGCAGTTACGGCCTTAAGAGGAGGGAAAACACTGAAGCTTTCTTT CASSYGLKRRENTEAFF
- few TRBJ2-2 TRBV3-1 TGTGCCAGCAGACGCACCCCCGGGACCGCGAACACCGGGGAGCTGTTTTTT CASRRTPGTANTGELFF